Sequencing of this T cell receptor (beta chain) was carried out in a study of vaccination effects on CD4 cells after COVID-19. On the study more broadly: Participants were given two doses of BNT162b2 or mRNA-1273 vaccine.

The method was immunoSEQ multiplex PCR; TCRdb's version includes in-frame clones alone and lacks a portion of them. The data hold about 73,000 clones, with roughly 79% observed a single time. Antigen-specific CD4+ T cells were expanded with viral peptide pools in the ViraFEST assay before sequencing. Culture proceeded for approximately 10 days, and CD4+ T cells were then isolated. In the vaccine recipients, nucleocapsid antibodies were negative and there was no prior SARS-CoV-2 infection. Cells had half their medium changed to IL-2 medium on days 3 and 7. CDR1 and CDR2 from the germline V gene are MDHEN and SYDVKM. The germline V and J ends were trimmed by 3 bases and 7 bases, with 15 bases remaining between them. The CDR3 runs 15 residues. Points on this clone: What it recognizes is unknown.

Study-level results: Convalescent patients were scarce, and early post-infection timepoints were absent.

This rearrangement joins TRBV28 to TRBJ1-4; perhaps TRBD1 as D (5 bases). The starting material was CD4+ T cells from PBMCs cultured with HCoV-NL63 spike peptides, obtained before COVID-19 vaccination. The TCR comes from a human donor who received a COVID-19 vaccine. CDR3 in DNA: TGTGCCAGCAGTTTGGGGGGGGGTGGTAGTGAAAAACTGTTTTTT. Its protein is CASSLGGGGSEKLFF.